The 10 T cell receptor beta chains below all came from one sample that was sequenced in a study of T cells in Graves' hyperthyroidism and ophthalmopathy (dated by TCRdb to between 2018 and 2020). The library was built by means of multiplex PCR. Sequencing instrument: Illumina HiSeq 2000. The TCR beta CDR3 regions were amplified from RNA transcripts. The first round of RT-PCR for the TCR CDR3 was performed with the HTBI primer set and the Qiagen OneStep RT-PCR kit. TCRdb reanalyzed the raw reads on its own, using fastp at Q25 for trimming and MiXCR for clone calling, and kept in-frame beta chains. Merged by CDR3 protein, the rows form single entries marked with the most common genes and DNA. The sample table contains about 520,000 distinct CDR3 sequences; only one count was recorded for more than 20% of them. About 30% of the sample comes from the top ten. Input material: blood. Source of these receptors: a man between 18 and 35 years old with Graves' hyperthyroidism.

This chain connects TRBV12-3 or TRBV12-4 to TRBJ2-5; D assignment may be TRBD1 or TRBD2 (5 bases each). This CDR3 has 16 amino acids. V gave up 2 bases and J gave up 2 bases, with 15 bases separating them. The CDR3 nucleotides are TGTGCCAGCAGTTTATCCCTCGGGACGCCGCAAGAGACCCAGTACTTC. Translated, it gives CASSLSLGTPQETQYF.

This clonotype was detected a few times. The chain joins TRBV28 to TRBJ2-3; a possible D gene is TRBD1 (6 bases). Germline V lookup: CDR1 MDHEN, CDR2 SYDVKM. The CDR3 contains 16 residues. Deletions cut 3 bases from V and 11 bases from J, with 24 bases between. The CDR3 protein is CASSFIRDMIPVGQYF. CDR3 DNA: TGTGCCAGCAGTTTTATTCGGGACATGATCCCAGTGGGGCAGTATTTT.

CDR3 nucleotides: TGTGCCTGGAGTCTAGGGATCGAGACCCAGTACTTC. Protein sequence: CAWSLGIETQYF. The V call is TRBV30, the J call TRBJ2-5; D is uncertain. The CDR3 spans 12 residues. Germline loops: CDR1 GTSNPN, CDR2 SVGIG (reference sequence). V was cut by 2 bases and J by 5 bases, with 9 bases left in between.

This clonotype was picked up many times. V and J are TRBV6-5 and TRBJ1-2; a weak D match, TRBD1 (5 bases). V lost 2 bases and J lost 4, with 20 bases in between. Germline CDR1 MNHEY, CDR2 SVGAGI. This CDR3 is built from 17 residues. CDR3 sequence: CASSYTGAALGGYGYTF. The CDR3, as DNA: TGTGCCAGCAGTTACACAGGTGCCGCGCTGGGGGGCTATGGCTACACCTTC.

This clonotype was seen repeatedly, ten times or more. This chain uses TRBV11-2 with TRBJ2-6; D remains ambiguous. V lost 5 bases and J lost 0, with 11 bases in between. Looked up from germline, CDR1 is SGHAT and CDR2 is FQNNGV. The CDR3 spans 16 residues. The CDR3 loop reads CASSIVRNSGANVLTF. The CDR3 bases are TGTGCCAGCAGCATCGTACGGAACTCTGGGGCCAACGTCCTGACTTTC.

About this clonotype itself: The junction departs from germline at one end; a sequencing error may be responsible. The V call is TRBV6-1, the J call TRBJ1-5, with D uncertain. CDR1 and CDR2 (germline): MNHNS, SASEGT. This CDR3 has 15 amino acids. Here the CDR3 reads CASTRGGNSNLPQHF. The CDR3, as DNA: TGTGCCAGCACCCGAGGTGGAAATAGCAATCTGCCCCAGCATTTT.

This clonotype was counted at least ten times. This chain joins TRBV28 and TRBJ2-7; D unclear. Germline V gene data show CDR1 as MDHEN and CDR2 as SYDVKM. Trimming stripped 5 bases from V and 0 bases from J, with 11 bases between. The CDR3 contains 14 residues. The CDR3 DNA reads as TGTGCCAGCAGTCCCGGGCAGAGCTCCTACGAGCAGTACTTC. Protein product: CASSPGQSSYEQYF.

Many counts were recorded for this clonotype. The DNA of the CDR3 is TGTGCCAGCAGTTTTTCCCCTGGACAGGACCCATACGAGCAGTACTTC. Protein product: CASSFSPGQDPYEQYF. This chain links TRBV28 with TRBJ2-7, with 7 nucleotides matching TRBD1. The V and J ends lost 3 bases and 4 bases, in that order; junction bases with no gene match: 12. Germline V gene lookup returns CDR1 MDHEN and CDR2 SYDVKM. CDR3 length: 16 residues.

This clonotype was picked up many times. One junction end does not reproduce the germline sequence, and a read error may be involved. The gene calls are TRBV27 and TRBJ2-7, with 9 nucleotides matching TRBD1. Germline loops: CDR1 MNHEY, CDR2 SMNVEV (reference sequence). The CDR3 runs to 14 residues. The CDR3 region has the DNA TGTGCCAGCAGTCCCGACAGGGGGGGATACGAGCAGCACTTC. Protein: CASSPDRGGYEQHF.

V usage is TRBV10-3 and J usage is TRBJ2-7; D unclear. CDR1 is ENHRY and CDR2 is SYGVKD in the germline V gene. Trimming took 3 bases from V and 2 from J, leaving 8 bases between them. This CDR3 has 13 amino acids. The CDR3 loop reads CAISDRLPYEQYF. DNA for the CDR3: TGTGCCATCAGTGACAGGTTGCCCTACGAGCAGTACTTC.